The present T cell receptor beta chain was sequenced within a study of spatial heterogeneity in lung cancer. Study information: Alpha-chain sequences were detected in numbers that were consistently lower than beta-chain sequences.

Study-level points and caveats: Blood showed ubiquitous tumor TCRs more often at resection than at routine follow-up.

One entry per CDR3 protein, called by TCRdb with MiXCR from the 5' RACE reads. This table has tens of thousands of distinct CDR3 sequences, approximately 8% appearing once. CDR1 and CDR2 from the germline V gene are MNHEY and SMNVEV (reference sequence). Trimming cost V 8 bases and J 1 base, with 15 bases left between them. The CDR3 is 15 amino acids. At least ten counts were recorded for this clonotype. Antigen specificity is unknown. The sample's time point: sample taken at primary tumor resection. The sequence was obtained from a male donor with early-stage non-small cell lung cancer. The specimen comprised PBMCs, sampled at surgery. The genes are TRBV27 and TRBJ2-1, with D hard to call. The CDR3 sequence is CASSRTHQSYNEQFF. In DNA form, the CDR3 reads TGTGCCAGCTCGCGTACCCATCAGTCCTACAATGAGCAGTTCTTC.